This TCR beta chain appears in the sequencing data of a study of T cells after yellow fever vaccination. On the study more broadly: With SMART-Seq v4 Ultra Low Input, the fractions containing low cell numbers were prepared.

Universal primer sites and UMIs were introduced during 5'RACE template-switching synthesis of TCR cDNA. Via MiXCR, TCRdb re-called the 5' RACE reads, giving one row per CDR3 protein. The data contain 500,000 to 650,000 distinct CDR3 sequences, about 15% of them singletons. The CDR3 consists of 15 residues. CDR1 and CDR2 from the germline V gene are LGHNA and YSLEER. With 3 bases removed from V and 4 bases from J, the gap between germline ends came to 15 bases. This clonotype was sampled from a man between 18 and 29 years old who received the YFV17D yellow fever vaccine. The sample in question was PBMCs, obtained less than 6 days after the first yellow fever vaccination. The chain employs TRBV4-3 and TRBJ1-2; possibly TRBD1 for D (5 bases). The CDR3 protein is CASSHGQELSYGYTF. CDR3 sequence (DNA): TGCGCCAGCAGCCACGGACAAGAACTGAGCTATGGCTACACCTTC.